The following is a T cell receptor (beta chain) sequence with its context. The target of this receptor is not known. It has no much larger one-base neighbor in the sample; base qualities were not kept. This record comes from a study of regulatory T cells in long-lasting Graves disease (dated by TCRdb to the early 2020s). General notes on the study: To count as having persistent Graves' disease, a patient had to have received antithyroid drug treatment for over 5 years with TSH receptor autoantibodies remaining persistently positive. Persistent Graves' disease patients were compared with newly diagnosed Graves' disease patients by peripheral blood TCR sequencing and RNA sequencing. The study was registered as a clinical trial and conducted in China. A total of about 35 samples underwent TCR sequencing, from around 13 patients with persistent Graves' disease and about 20 patients with newly diagnosed Graves' disease. Antithyroid drugs had been taken for approximately 9.5 years on average by persistent Graves' disease patients in the clinical cohort. What the work shows at the level of the full study, not this receptor alone: Persistent disease showed preferential use of TRBV28, TRBJ1-2 and TRBJ2-5, whereas newly diagnosed disease favored TRBV20-1 and TRBJ2-1. More public clonotypes were shared among persistent patients (roughly 2,700) than among newly diagnosed patients (966). Lower TCR Shannon entropy and fewer highly expanded clones were observed in persistent Graves' disease patients than in newly diagnosed patients, which suggested clonal expansion. As a limitation, the authors acknowledged that the small sample size may reduce accuracy. Sequencing and analysis were limited to the TCR beta chain. Because the primary lesion, thyroid tissue, could not be accessed, the study looked at peripheral blood alone.

The CDR3 goes from the cysteine to the phenylalanine over 14 residues. Only the CDR3 part of the read is kept: 42 bases, read in frame from the first base. For this chain, trimming is 7 bases at the V end and 2 bases at the J end, and the number of junction bases without a gene match is 8. CDR1 and CDR2, per the germline V gene (reference sequence), are SGHNT and YYREEE. Library preparation employed multiplex PCR. Sequencing relied on an Illumina HiSeq 4000. iRepertoire HTBI primers and Arm-PCR amplification of CDR3 regions were used to construct TCR beta libraries. Before sequencing, the PCR products underwent gel purification. The original pipeline was this. Across samples, some 62 TRBV and approximately 15 TRBJ segments were identified and used for gene usage analysis of CDR3 amino acid clonotypes. COPE and FqMerger were used to merge the filtered high-quality paired reads into contigs. BLAST was used to align contigs to IMGT TRBV, TRBD and TRBJ reference genes, with CDR3 defined following IMGT. Any clonotype with a frequency above 0.1% was classified as a highly expanded clone. Repertoire diversity was measured by Shannon entropy, and V-J evenness by the Gini coefficient. A clonotype found in more than one individual was treated as public. TCRdb took the public reads, trimmed them with fastp at Q25, ran MiXCR for clone calling and kept in-frame beta chains. Rows merge per CDR3 protein into single entries with the most common DNA and genes. These V and J calls rely on TCRdb rather than the paper's analysis. The sample records a few hundred thousand distinct CDR3 sequences, around 22% of which are singletons. In total, the top ten clones hold roughly 26% of the sample.

The time point label, read with the paper, signifies: persistent/refractory GD, antithyroid drugs over 5 years with positive TRAb. For both TCR sequencing and RNA sequencing, RNA was extracted from PBMCs using TRIzol. The diagnosis of Graves' disease followed American Thyroid Association guidelines. Patients for the study were recruited at an endocrinology department in Xi'an, China. Each patient gave around 9 milliliters of peripheral blood, collected in an EDTA anticoagulant tube. Ficoll Paque Plus density gradient separation was used to isolate PBMCs, and no further T cell sorting was performed. RNA quality was checked with an Agilent 2100 Bioanalyzer and agarose gel, and concentration with a NanoDrop 2000.

This specimen consisted of peripheral blood mononuclear cells (PBMCs), obtained when the disease was refractory, from a patient treated with antithyroid drugs. The chain links TRBV5-4 with TRBJ1-2, and 7 junction bases match TRBD1. The sequence derives from a female donor with Graves disease. CDR3 region: CASGPGQRNYGYTF. The DNA sequence follows: TGTGCCAGCGGACCGGGACAGAGAAACTATGGCTACACCTTC.